Sequencing of this T cell receptor beta chain was carried out in a study of identical twins (dated by TCRdb to 2016 to 2017). Study-wide context: To test whether fetal clonotypes persist, this study deep-sequenced TCR alpha and beta repertoires from monozygotic twins, from unrelated adults of various ages, and from cord blood. Replicate twin experiments were performed at different times using different library preparation protocols to rule out contamination.

The library was made by 5' RACE. Instrument used: Illumina HiSeq 2000. A universal primer binding site was introduced by template switching, and a unique molecular identifier was present in the final cDNA, enabling accurate counting of TCR cDNA molecules. Specific primers in the conserved constant-segment region were used to synthesize first-strand cDNA for TCR alpha and beta chains. To control for contamination, each cDNA library was double barcoded with a SMART-Mk sample barcode plus Illumina barcodes. Two successive PCR steps introduced TruSeq adapter sequences along with Illumina sample barcodes. The Illumina HiSeq platform was used with custom primers to sequence TCR alpha and beta cDNA libraries. In the authors' own workflow: MiGEC was used to process raw reads and extract unique molecular identifiers, and MiXCR was used to find CDR3 positions. Recombination models were inferred per individual with the repgenHMM and IGoR tools using an EM algorithm. The analysis of shared clonotypes was done with the tcR package in R, with sharing normalized by the product of cloneset sizes. To study raw recombination without the effects of thymic and clonal selection, out-of-frame nonproductive sequences were analyzed. Using fastp trimming at Q25 and MiXCR clonotype assembly, TCRdb reanalyzed the public sequencing data and kept in-frame beta chains. For every CDR3 protein sequence, its rows merge into one entry that carries the most common genes and DNA. TCRdb, not the original authors, processed these V and J calls. The sample records around 280,000 distinct CDR3 sequences, under 9% of which are singletons. Jointly, the top ten make up over 2% of the sample.

The research as a whole found: The excess sharing between twins in beta out-of-frame sequences was weaker because fewer shared sequences reduced the signal-to-noise ratio. Abundant cord blood beta clonotypes had fewer insertions, young adult naive repertoires showed a similar but weaker trend, and memory repertoires showed no such trend. In monozygotic twins, recombination models systematically underestimated out-of-frame TCR alpha sharing, but the models matched the sharing seen between unrelated individuals. Invariant T cells such as MAIT and iNKT could partly confound zero-insertion analyses, though diverse VJ usage argued against this for most clonotypes. Because the same donors could not be followed over many years, the conclusions depended on cross-sectional statistical analysis. Out-of-frame TCR alpha sequences shared between twins showed an excess of low generation-probability sequences compared with coincidental sharing between unrelated individuals.

This clonotype has just a few counts. No antigen is known for it. No quality values exist for individual bases; no much larger clone is one base distant. Only healthy Caucasian donors were included. The twin cohort comprised three pairs of female monozygotic twins, all aged about 18 to 30 years. Miltenyi CD45RO+ enrichment and human naive T-cell isolation kits were used to isolate memory (CD45RO+) and naive T cells from PBMC. CDR1 and CDR2, per the germline V gene, are LGHNA and YNFKEQ. Between the V and J ends, shortened by 1 base and 5 bases respectively, the junction contains 8 bases. The CDR3 measures 13 amino acids from cysteine to phenylalanine. Only CDR3 DNA remains: 39 bases, in frame from the first base. The same specimen was also included in a second study, on yellow fever vaccine responses in identical twins. As the second paper documents: The authors reported that the T cell response to vaccination in identical twins appeared partly convergent and partly personalized. In the study, vaccine-responding T cell clones were precisely tracked in identical twins.

Sample: memory (CD45RO+) T cells sorted from blood. According to the study, the label for this sample's cell subset or site signals: CD45RO+ enriched T cells. This receptor was taken from a woman under 30 in good health. The chain joins TRBV4-2 to TRBJ2-5; the D gene is perhaps TRBD1, on 6 matching bases. The DNA is TGTGCCAGCAGCCAAGTGAGGGGGGAGACCCAGTACTTC. It is translated as CASSQVRGETQYF.